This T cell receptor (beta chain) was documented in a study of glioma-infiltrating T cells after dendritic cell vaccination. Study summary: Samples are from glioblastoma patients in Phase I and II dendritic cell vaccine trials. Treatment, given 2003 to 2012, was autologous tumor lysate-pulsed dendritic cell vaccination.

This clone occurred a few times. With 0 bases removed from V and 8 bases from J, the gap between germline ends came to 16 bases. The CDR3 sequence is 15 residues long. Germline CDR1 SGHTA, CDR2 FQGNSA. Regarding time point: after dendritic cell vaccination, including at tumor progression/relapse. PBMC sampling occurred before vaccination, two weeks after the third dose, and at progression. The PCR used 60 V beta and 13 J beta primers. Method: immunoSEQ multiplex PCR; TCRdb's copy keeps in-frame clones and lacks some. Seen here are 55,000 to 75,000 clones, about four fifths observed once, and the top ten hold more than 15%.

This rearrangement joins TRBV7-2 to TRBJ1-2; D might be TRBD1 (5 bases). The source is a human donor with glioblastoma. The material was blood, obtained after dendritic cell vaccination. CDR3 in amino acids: CASSLANPGSEGYTF. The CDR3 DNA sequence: TGTGCCAGCAGCTTAGCGAATCCAGGGTCAGAAGGCTACACCTTC.